The 17 T cell receptor beta chains presented below share a single source sample, sequenced in a study of T cell responses to AZD1222 COVID-19 vaccine. Profiling relied on immunoSEQ multiplex PCR, and the TCRdb table lists in-frame clones only, not all of them. The data hold under 150,000 clones, with roughly 90% observed a single time. The specimen comprised peripheral blood, sampled 28 days after the second AZD1222 dose. All receptors come from an adult who received the AZD1222 COVID-19 vaccine.

J is TRBJ2-3 and V is TRBV11-2; 10 bases fit TRBD1. The trim removed 5 bases at V and 2 bases at J, leaving 13 bases unmatched. CDR1 and CDR2 (germline): SGHAT, FQNNGV. This CDR3 is built from 18 residues. For the CDR3, the DNA is TGTGCCAGCAGCCGCGGAAGGGGACAGGGGATCAACACAGATACGCAGTATTTT. Translation gives CASSRGRGQGINTDTQYF. Using reference TRBV11-2 and TRBJ2-3 for the parts outside the CDR3, the full variable domain is EAGVAQSPRYKIIEKRQSVAFWCNPISGHATLYWYQQILGQGPKLLIQFQNNGVVDDSQLPKDRFSAERLKGVDSTLKIQPAKLEDSAVYLCASSRGRGQGINTDTQYFGPGTRLTVL.

CDR3 sequence: CAWSALKPSLSSYNSPLHF. In nucleotides, the CDR3 is TGTGCCTGGAGTGCACTAAAGCCCTCATTGAGCTCCTATAATTCACCCCTCCACTTT. The gene calls are TRBV30 and TRBJ1-6; D is ambiguous. V was cut by 1 base and J by 0 bases, with 19 bases left in between. CDR1 and CDR2 from the germline V gene are GTSNPN and SVGIG (reference sequence). CDR3 size: 19 residues.

This chain links TRBV5-5 with TRBJ1-5; D may be TRBD1 (5 bases). The CDR3 extends over 15 amino acids. With 0 bases removed from V and 9 bases from J, the gap between germline ends came to 16 bases. The germline CDR1 and CDR2 sequences are SGHKS and YYEKEE (reference sequence). CDR3 amino acids: CASSLGGRLNRPQHF. DNA of the CDR3: TGTGCCAGCAGCTTGGGGGGACGGCTCAATAGGCCCCAGCATTTT.

This rearrangement joins TRBV27 to TRBJ2-2, with D possibly matching TRBD1 (5 bases). CDR3 size: 13 residues. V shed 6 bases and J shed 4 bases, with 9 bases lying between them. The V gene's germline CDR1 is MNHEY and CDR2 SMNVEV (reference sequence). The CDR3 loop is CASRMTVTGELFF. The DNA of the CDR3 is TGTGCCAGCAGGATGACAGTCACCGGGGAGCTGTTTTTT.

This chain links TRBV3-1 (or the pseudogene TRBV3-2) with TRBJ2-1; no firm D call. Germline CDR1 is LGHDT and CDR2 is YNNKEL (reference sequence). The V and J ends lost 1 base and 6 bases respectively, with 10 bases between them. This CDR3 comprises 14 residues. DNA of the CDR3: TGTGCCAGCAGCCAAGGTTGGCAGTGCAATGAGCAGTTCTTC. As protein: CASSQGWQCNEQFF.

The gene calls are TRBV11-2 and TRBJ2-3; TRBD2 matches 10 bases. The CDR3 runs to 17 residues. Germline-derived CDR1 and CDR2 are SGHAT and FQNNGV. V trimming: 3 bases; J trimming: 4 bases; junction bases outside the gene matches: 10. In DNA form, the CDR3 reads TGTGCCAGCAGCTTGGGAAGCGGGGGGGCCTGGTCAGATACGCAGTATTTT. Its protein is CASSLGSGGAWSDTQYF.

CDR3 in DNA: TGTGCCAGCAGCCAAGGCAGGAACTCCTACGAGCAGTACTTC. Its translation is CASSQGRNSYEQYF. This chain uses TRBV3-1 (or the pseudogene TRBV3-2) with TRBJ2-7, with no clear D. CDR1 LGHDT and CDR2 YNNKEL come from the germline V gene (reference sequence). The CDR3 runs 14 residues. Trimming took 1 base from V and 0 from J, leaving 7 bases between them.

This chain uses TRBV29-1 with TRBJ1-1; D perhaps matches TRBD1 (5 bases). CDR1 is SQVTM, CDR2 ANQGSEA, per germline. Trimming pared 3 bases from V and 0 bases from J, leaving 8 bases between. CDR3 length: 13 amino acids. The DNA of the CDR3 is TGCAGCGTTGACAAGGGACTGAACACTGAAGCTTTCTTT. Its translation is CSVDKGLNTEAFF.

V usage is TRBV3-1 (or the pseudogene TRBV3-2) and J usage is TRBJ2-3; 9 bases are shared with TRBD2. The CDR3 is made up of 16 amino acids. Germline CDR1 LGHDT, CDR2 YNNKEL (reference sequence). The V and J ends lost 8 bases and 5 bases, in that order; junction bases with no gene match: 14. CDR3 coding DNA: TGTGCCAGCGGCCGTCTCGCGGGGGGGGCCATAGATACGCAGTATTTT. Its protein product is CASGRLAGGAIDTQYF.

This clone has more than one count but fewer than ten. The chain recombines TRBV27 with TRBJ2-7, with a tentative D call TRBD2 (6 bases). CDR1 is MNHEY, CDR2 SMNVEV, per germline (reference sequence). The ends were cut back, 0 bases at V and 8 bases at J, with 11 bases in the middle. The CDR3 sequence is 13 residues long. The CDR3 loop is CASSLSEGLKQYF. CDR3 bases: TGTGCCAGCAGTTTATCGGAGGGGCTGAAGCAGTACTTC.

This clone was observed a single time. The V and J genes are TRBV7-2 and TRBJ1-5; D might be TRBD1 (6 bases). Looked up from germline, CDR1 is SGHTA and CDR2 is FQGNSA. Between the trimmed V and J ends, which lost 2 bases and 2 bases, there was a span of 13 bases. The CDR3 length is 16 residues. The CDR3, as DNA: TGTGCCAGCAGCTTAATGCGGGCAGGGGGCAATCAGCCCCAGCATTTT. Protein sequence: CASSLMRAGGNQPQHF.

V usage is TRBV5-4 and J usage is TRBJ1-2, with 8 bases aligning to TRBD1. Germline CDR1 reads SGHNT; CDR2 reads YYREEE (reference sequence). The CDR3 contains 16 residues. The J segment lost 7 bases and the V segment lost 1 base, leaving 12 bases of the junction unmatched. The CDR3 protein is CASSLIPNRGKSGYTF. CDR3 nucleotides: TGTGCCAGCAGCTTGATCCCAAACAGGGGGAAGTCTGGCTACACCTTC.

The table lists this clone with a count of one. V and J are TRBV18 and TRBJ1-1; D possibly corresponds to TRBD1 (5 bases). Germline V gene lookup returns CDR1 KGHSH and CDR2 LQKENI. V was cut by 2 bases and J by 4 bases, with 8 bases left in between. The CDR3 has 13 amino acids. The CDR3: CASSPDSFTEAFF. The CDR3 nucleotides are TGTGCCAGCTCACCAGACAGCTTCACTGAAGCTTTCTTT.

In nucleotides, the CDR3 is TGTGCCAGCAGCTTGGGAGCTGGGGGGGGGACAGATACGCAGTATTTT. It codes for CASSLGAGGGTDTQYF. The genes are TRBV5-4 and TRBJ2-3; the match to TRBD2 covers 7 bases. J was trimmed by 3 bases and V by 0 bases; bases with no gene match: 7. The CDR3 sequence is 16 residues long. From germline, CDR1 is SGHNT and CDR2 YYREEE (reference sequence).

This rearrangement joins TRBV4-3 to TRBJ2-7, with D possibly called TRBD1 or TRBD2 (5 bases each). CDR3 length equals 17 residues. Trimming stripped 3 bases from V and 0 bases from J, with 18 bases between. CDR1 LGHNA and CDR2 YSLEER come from the germline V gene. The DNA for the CDR3 is TGCGCCAGCAGCCAGAAGCCTGGGACGGGTAGCTCCTACGAGCAGTACTTC. It translates to CASSQKPGTGSSYEQYF.

This chain joins TRBV6-5 and TRBJ2-3, with D possibly being TRBD2 (5 bases). V was clipped by 5 bases and J by 2 bases, with 11 bases between them. The CDR3 length is 14 residues. Germline V gene sequence: CDR1 MNHEY, CDR2 SVGAGI. The CDR3 sequence is CASSLERYTDTQYF. CDR3 in DNA: TGTGCCAGCAGTCTGGAGCGGTACACAGATACGCAGTATTTT.

The chain is built from TRBV7-8 and TRBJ1-6; TRBD1 matches at 9 bases. The CDR3 sequence is 16 residues long. With V trimmed by 5 bases and J by 8 bases, 10 bases remained unmatched. Germline CDR1 reads SGHVS; CDR2 reads FQNEAQ. The CDR3 loop reads CASSPERGDRDSPLHF. CDR3 DNA: TGTGCCAGCAGCCCGGAGCGGGGGGACAGGGATTCACCCCTCCACTTT.